This record looks at one T cell receptor (beta chain) sequence and its context. In germline, CDR1 is LNHDA, CDR2 SQIVND (reference sequence). CDR3 length: 13 residues. Trimming pared 5 bases from V and 5 bases from J, leaving 13 bases between. These data come from a study of T cell clones after liver transplantation. Whole-study context: TCRbeta sequencing after a pre-transplant mixed lymphocyte reaction identified graft-donor-reactive clones, later tracked in post-transplant blood.

Here immunoSEQ multiplex PCR was the method, and the copy in TCRdb shows in-frame clones only, minus some. The repertoire holds roughly 73,000 clones, with 75% to 90% as singletons. Thawed unstimulated PBMCs were FACS-sorted by CD3, CD4 and CD8 into two populations. The chain is built from TRBV19 and TRBJ2-7, with D maybe TRBD2 (6 bases). The origin of this receptor is a human donor who received a liver transplant. Source: CD4+ T cells from blood, taken before liver transplant. DNA of the CDR3: TGTGCCAGTAGTCGGCGGGAAAGGAACGAGCAGTACTTC. Translated, it gives CASSRRERNEQYF.